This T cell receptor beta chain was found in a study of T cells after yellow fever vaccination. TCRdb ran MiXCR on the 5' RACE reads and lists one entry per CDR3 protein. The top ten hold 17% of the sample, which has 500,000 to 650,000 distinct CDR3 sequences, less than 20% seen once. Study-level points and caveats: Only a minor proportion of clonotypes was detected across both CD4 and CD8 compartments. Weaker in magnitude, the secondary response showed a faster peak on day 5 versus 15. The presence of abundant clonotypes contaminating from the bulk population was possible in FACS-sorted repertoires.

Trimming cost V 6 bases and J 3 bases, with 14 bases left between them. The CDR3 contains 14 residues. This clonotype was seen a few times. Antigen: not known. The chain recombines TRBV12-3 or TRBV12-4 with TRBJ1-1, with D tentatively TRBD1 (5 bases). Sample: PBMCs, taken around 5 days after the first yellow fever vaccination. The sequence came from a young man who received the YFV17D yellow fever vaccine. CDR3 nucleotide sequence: TGTGCCAGCAGCCCAGGGTTACCGGACACTGAAGCTTTCTTT. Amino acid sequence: CASSPGLPDTEAFF.